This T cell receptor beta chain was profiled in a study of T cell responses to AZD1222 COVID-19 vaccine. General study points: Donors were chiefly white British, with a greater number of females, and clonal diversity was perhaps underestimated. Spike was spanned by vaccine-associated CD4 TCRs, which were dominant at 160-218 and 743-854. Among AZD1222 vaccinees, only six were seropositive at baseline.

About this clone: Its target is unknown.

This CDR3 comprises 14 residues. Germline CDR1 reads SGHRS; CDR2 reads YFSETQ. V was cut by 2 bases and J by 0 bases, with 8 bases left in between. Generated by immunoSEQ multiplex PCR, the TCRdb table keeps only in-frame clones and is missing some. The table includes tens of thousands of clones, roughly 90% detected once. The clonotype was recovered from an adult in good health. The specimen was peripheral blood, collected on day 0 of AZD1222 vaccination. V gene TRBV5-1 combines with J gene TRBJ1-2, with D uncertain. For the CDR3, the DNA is TGCGCCAGCAGCTTTGAAAGTCCTAACTATGGCTACACCTTC. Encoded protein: CASSFESPNYGYTF.